This entry concerns a single T cell receptor (beta chain). Its antigen is not identified. The sample is drawn from a study of shared clonotypes between healthy human individuals. When replicate PCRs were run on sorted subsets, they used 200 to 250 ng DNA, about 30,000 T cell genomes. Assay used: immunoSEQ multiplex PCR; TCRdb lists only in-frame clones, some missing. The repertoire consists of about 110,000 clones, with more than 65% occurring once and the leading ten covering approximately 23%. General study results and limits: Shared across four donors were 5% to 6% of the naive CD4 clonotypes. Rarefaction gave evidence that sorted-subset sequencing remained incomplete despite large depth. Clonotypes shared by all four sorted-subset donors had higher generation probabilities than non-shared clonotypes.

Germline CDR1 reads SGHAT; CDR2 reads FQNNGV. V lost 2 bases and J lost 2, with 17 bases in between. The CDR3 covers 17 residues. The receptor was isolated from a woman aged 25-40 years in good health. Sequenced input: memory CD8+ T cells sorted from blood. The subset is: CD45RO+ cells pooled with CCR7-negative TemRA cells. The rearrangement links TRBV11-2 to TRBJ2-3, with D maybe TRBD2 (6 bases). This chain's CDR3 is CASSLWAGNTYTDTQYF. In nucleotides, the CDR3 is TGTGCCAGCAGCTTATGGGCGGGGAATACTTACACAGATACGCAGTATTTT.